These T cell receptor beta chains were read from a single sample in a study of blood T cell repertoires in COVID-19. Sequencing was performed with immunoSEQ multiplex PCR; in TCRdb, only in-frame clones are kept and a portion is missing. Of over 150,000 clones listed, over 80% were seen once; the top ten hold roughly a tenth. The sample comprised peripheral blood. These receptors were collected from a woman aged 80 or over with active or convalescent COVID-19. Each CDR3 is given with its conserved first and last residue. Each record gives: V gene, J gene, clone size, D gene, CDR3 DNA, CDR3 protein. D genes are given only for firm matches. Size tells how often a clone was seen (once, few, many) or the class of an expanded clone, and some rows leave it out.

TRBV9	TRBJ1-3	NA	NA	TGTGCCAGCAGCGAGAGTATTCGTATAGGAGGACCTCAAAACACCATATATTTT	CASSESIRIGGPQNTIYF
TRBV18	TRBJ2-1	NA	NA	TGTGCCAGCTCACCACCGAGGCAAAGCTCCTACAATGAGCAGTTCTTC	CASSPPRQSSYNEQFF
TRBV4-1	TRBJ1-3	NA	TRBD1	TGCGCCAGCAGCCAACTGGACAGGGTGGCTGGAAACACCATATATTTT	CASSQLDRVAGNTIYF
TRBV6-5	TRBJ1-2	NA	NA	TGTGCCAGCAGTTACACCGGGACTTCTAACTATGGCTACACCTTC	CASSYTGTSNYGYTF
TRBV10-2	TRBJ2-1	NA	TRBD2	TGCGCCAGCAGGACTAGCGGGGGGGCCAATGAGCAGTTCTTC	CASRTSGGANEQFF
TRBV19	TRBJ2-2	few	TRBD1	TGTGCCAGTAGCGAACAGGGGCTGATGAACACCGGGGAGCTGTTTTTT	CASSEQGLMNTGELFF
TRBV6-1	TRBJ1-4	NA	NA	TGTGCCAGCAGTGCAGGTCTCCCGGGAACTCTTAATGAAAAACTGTTTTTT	CASSAGLPGTLNEKLFF
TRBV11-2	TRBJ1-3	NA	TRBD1	TGTGCCAGCAGCTGGCCCGGGACAGGGTCTGGGCACACCATATATTTT	CASSWPGTGSGHTIYF
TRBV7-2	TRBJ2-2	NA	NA	TGTGCCAGCAGCTCCCCAATAGGACAGACCGGGGAGCTGTTTTTT	CASSSPIGQTGELFF
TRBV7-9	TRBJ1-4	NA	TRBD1	TGTGCCAGCACCTTTACAGGGGTGAATGAAAAACTGTTTTTT	CASTFTGVNEKLFF
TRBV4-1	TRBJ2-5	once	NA	TGCGCCAGCAGCCAGATTGGAGGGGAAGAGACCCAGTACTTC	CASSQIGGEETQYF
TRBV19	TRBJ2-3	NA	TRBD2	TGTGCCAGTATGAATAGAGCGGGGGAAAACACAGATACGCAGTATTTT	CASMNRAGENTDTQYF
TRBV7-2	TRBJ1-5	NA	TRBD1	TGTGCCAGCAGCCCCGACAGGGGTAGCAATCAGCCCCAGCATTTT	CASSPDRGSNQPQHF
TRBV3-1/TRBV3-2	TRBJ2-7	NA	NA	TGTGCCAGCAGCCAAATACAGGGCGCCTACGAGCAGTACTTC	CASSQIQGAYEQYF
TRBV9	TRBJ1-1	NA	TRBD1	TGTGCCAGCAGCCTAGGACAGGGGGCCACTAACACTGAAGCTTTCTTT	CASSLGQGATNTEAFF
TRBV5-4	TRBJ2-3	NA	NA	TGTGCCAGCAGCTCCCGGACTGCGGGAGATACGCAGTATTTT	CASSSRTAGDTQYF
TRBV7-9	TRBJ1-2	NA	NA	TGTGCCAGCAGCCCGTCAGATCCCCGGACAAACTATGGCTACACCTTC	CASSPSDPRTNYGYTF
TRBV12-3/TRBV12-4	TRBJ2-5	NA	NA	TGTGCCAGCAGTGTAATAGCGGAGACCCAGTACTTC	CASSVIAETQYF
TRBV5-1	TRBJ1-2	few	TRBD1	TGCGCCAGCAGCCCCGGACAGGCATCCAAAAGAAACTATGGCTACACCTTC	CASSPGQASKRNYGYTF
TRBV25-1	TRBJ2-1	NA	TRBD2	TGTGCCAGCAGTGCCCCGGGACTAGCGGGAGGTGAGCAGTTCTTC	CASSAPGLAGGEQFF
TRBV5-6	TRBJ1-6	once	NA	TGTGCCAGCAGCGCGGCTGACGGCTATAATTCACCCCTCCACTTT	CASSAADGYNSPLHF
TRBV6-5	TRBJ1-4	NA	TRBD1	TGTGCCAGCAGTTACGGGGGACAGGGGGGCGAAAAACTGTTTTTT	CASSYGGQGGEKLFF
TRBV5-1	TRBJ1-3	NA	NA	TGCGCCAGCACCCCAGGGGATGCTGGAAACACCATATATTTT	CASTPGDAGNTIYF
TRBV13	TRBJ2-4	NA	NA	TGTGCCAGCAGCCCAGAGGGGGTAGCCAAAAACATTCAGTACTTC	CASSPEGVAKNIQYF
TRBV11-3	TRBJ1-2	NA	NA	TGTGCCAGCAGCTTAGGACCCGGAGACTATGGCTACACCTTC	CASSLGPGDYGYTF
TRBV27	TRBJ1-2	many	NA	TGTGCCAGCAGTTTTGACAGGTCCGCTGGCTACACCTTC	CASSFDRSAGYTF
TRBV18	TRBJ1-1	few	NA	TGTGCCAGCTCAAGACAGGTGAACACTGAAGCTTTCTTT	CASSRQVNTEAFF
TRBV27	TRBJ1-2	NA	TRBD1	TGTGCCAGCAGGACAGGGAAAGGCTACACCTTC	CASRTGKGYTF
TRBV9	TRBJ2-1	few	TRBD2	TGTGCCAGCAGCCTTAGTTTAGCGGGGGCCCCGTACAATGAGCAGTTCTTC	CASSLSLAGAPYNEQFF
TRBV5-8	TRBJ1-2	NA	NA	TGTGCCAGCAGCTTGGGTTCGGTTCCTAACTATGGCTACACCTTC	CASSLGSVPNYGYTF
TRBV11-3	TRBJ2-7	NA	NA	TGTGCCTCCCTGGGGCAAAGGGACGAGCAGTACTTC	CASLGQRDEQYF
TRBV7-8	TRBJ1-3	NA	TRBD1	TGTGCCAGCAGCTCCCCCCCGACAGGGCTTGGAAACACCATATATTTT	CASSSPPTGLGNTIYF
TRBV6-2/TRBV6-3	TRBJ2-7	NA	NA	TGTGCCAGCAGCTACTCGGACAAGTACGAGCAGTACTTC	CASSYSDKYEQYF
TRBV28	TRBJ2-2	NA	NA	TGTGCCACCCGCAGGGGATCGGGCACCGGGGAGCTGTTTTTT	CATRRGSGTGELFF
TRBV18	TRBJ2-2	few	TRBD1	TGTGCCAGCTCACCTGCGGGACAGGGTTCCGGGGAGCTGTTTTTT	CASSPAGQGSGELFF
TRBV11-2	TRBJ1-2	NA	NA	TGTGCCAGCAGCTTAAGATCGGCAGGGATGACCAGAGCCGGCTACACCTTC	CASSLRSAGMTRAGYTF
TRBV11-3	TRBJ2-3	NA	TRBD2	TGTGCCAGCAGCCTGACTAGCGGGGAAGGGCATACGCAGTATTTT	CASSLTSGEGHTQYF
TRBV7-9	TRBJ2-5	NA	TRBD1	TGTGCCAGCAGCCTCCCAGGGGGGACCCAGTACTTC	CASSLPGGTQYF
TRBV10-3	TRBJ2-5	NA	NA	TGTGCCATCATGGCTAGCCCCCAAGAGACCCAGTACTTC	CAIMASPQETQYF
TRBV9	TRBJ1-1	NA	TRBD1	TGTGCCAGCAGCGAGACCGGGACAGGGAACACTGAAGCTTTCTTT	CASSETGTGNTEAFF
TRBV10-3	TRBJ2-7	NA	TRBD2	TGTGCCATCAGCGGGACTAGCGGAGGTGTAGGCGAGCAGTACTTC	CAISGTSGGVGEQYF
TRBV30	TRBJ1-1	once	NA	TGTGCCTGGTTCCGGGGGGCTATTAAAGCTTTCTTT	CAWFRGAIKAFF
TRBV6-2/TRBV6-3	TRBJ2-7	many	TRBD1	TGTGCCAGCAGTTACTTGGACAGGAGCTCCTACGAGCAGTACTTC	CASSYLDRSSYEQYF
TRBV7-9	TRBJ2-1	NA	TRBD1	TGTGCCAGCAGCCCCCAGGGGGCCTCCTACAATGAGCAGTTCTTC	CASSPQGASYNEQFF
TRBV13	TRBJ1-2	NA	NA	TGTGCCAGCAGCCCAAGGGACTCCGCTAACTATGGCTACACCTTC	CASSPRDSANYGYTF
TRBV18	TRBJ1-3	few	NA	TGTGCCAGCTCCCCCTGGGAGTCTGGAAACACCATATATTTT	CASSPWESGNTIYF
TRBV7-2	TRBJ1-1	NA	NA	TGTGCCAGCAGCTTAGTTGGGGGGGGCGGAGGTGAAGCTTTCTTT	CASSLVGGGGGEAFF
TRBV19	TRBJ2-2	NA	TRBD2	TGTGCCACGGAACACGGGGGGACTAACACCGGGGAGCTGTTTTTT	CATEHGGTNTGELFF
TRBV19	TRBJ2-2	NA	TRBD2	TGTGCCACAAGTAAGACCCGCATTCTAGCGGCCACCTCGAACACCGGGGAGCTGTTTTTT	CATSKTRILAATSNTGELFF
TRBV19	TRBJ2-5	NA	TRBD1	TGTGCCAGTAGGGGGGACAGGCACCAAGAGACCCAGTACTTC	CASRGDRHQETQYF
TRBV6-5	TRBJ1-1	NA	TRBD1	TGTGCCAGCATCCCAGGACAGGGGAAGTACACTGAAGCTTTCTTT	CASIPGQGKYTEAFF
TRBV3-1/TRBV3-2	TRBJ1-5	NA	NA	TGTGCCAGCAGCCAAGATCCGAGCAATCAGCCCCAGCATTTT	CASSQDPSNQPQHF
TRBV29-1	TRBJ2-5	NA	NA	TGCAGCGTTGGGAGTGTTAACCAAGAGACCCAGTACTTC	CSVGSVNQETQYF
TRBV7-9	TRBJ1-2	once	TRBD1	TGTGCCAGCAGCCCCGGACAGGGGGTAGGAGGCTACACCTTC	CASSPGQGVGGYTF
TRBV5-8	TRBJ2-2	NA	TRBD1	TGTGCCAGCAGCTTGGACAGGGGGGACACCGGGGAGCTGTTTTTT	CASSLDRGDTGELFF
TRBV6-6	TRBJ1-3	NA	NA	TGTGCCAGCGATTCCACAGGGACGGAGGGAAACACCATATATTTT	CASDSTGTEGNTIYF
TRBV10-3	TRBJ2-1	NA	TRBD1	TGTGCCACACAGGGGGCCTCCTACAATGAGCAGTTCTTC	CATQGASYNEQFF
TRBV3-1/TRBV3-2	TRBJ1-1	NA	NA	TGTGCCCGCTGGGGCGGGGGGCTAGGGAACACTGAAGCTTTCTTT	CARWGGGLGNTEAFF
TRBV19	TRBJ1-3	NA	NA	TGTGCCAGTACCGCAGGCACTGCAGGAAACACCATATATTTT	CASTAGTAGNTIYF